This TCR beta chain was sequenced during a study of T-cell memory formation after mild COVID-19. The CDR3 runs 15 residues. Germline CDR1 reads DFQATT; CDR2 reads SNEGSKA (reference sequence). V gave up 4 bases and J gave up 0 bases, with 13 bases separating them. Via MiXCR, TCRdb re-called the 5' RACE reads, giving one row per CDR3 protein. Here the sample spans roughly 550,000 distinct CDR3 sequences, around 20% being singletons. The specimen was PBMCs or a T cell subset sorted from them (not recorded which). The clonotype was recovered from an adult woman who had mild COVID-19 (a few samples of this study predate the infection). Cell type and time point are not known. The J gene is TRBJ2-1, the V gene TRBV20-1; tentative D call: TRBD2 (6 bases). The CDR3, as DNA: TGCAGTGCTACCCAGACTAGGCTCTCCTACAATGAGCAGTTCTTC. Translating gives CSATQTRLSYNEQFF.